In its sample, the clone carrying this T cell receptor beta chain is large. Because this beta chain is a stray read in a library intended to capture alpha chains, its abundance should not be given much weight. This record comes from a study of spatial heterogeneity in lung cancer. The time point was: sample taken at primary tumor resection. MiXCR, applied by TCRdb to the 5' RACE reads, yields one record per CDR3 protein. The sample holds 800 or so distinct CDR3 sequences, 20% to 30% seen once. The CDR3 loop spans 18 amino acids. CDR1 MNHEY and CDR2 SVGEGT come from the germline V gene. The V and J ends lost 6 bases and 3 bases, in that order; junction bases with no gene match: 18.

The sequencing used normal lung tissue next to the tumor, collected at surgery. This receptor was taken from a male donor with early-stage non-small cell lung cancer. The rearrangement links TRBV6-2 or TRBV6-3 to TRBJ2-7; 9 bases fit TRBD2. CDR3 bases: TGTGCCAGCAGGTCCTCCACCGGGACTAGCTCAGGGCACTACGAGCAGTACTTC. It is translated as CASRSSTGTSSGHYEQYF.